This T cell receptor (beta chain) was sequenced in a study of shared T cell receptors in the human thymus listed by TCRdb under 2021. General notes on the study: The study examined how self-reactive, shared T-cell receptor alpha chains are generated in the human thymus.

This clone was counted once. Its antigen specificity is not known. The record has no base qualities; no much larger clone is one base away. The germline V gene specifies SGDLS as CDR1 and YYNGEE as CDR2. Inclusive of the bounding cysteine and phenylalanine, the CDR3 is 16 residues long. The read is trimmed to its CDR3 DNA, 48 bases read in frame from base 1. V and J are trimmed by 4 bases and 4 bases, and the gene matches miss 12 bases of the junction. Library generation was performed with the immunoSEQ multiplex PCR assay. TCRdb took this table from immuneACCESS and kept in-frame rearrangements with V and J called. Such tables lack part of the clones; where checked against another copy, unresolved V genes explain under half of the gap, and the rest is unexplained. Here the sample has hundreds of thousands of clones; around nine tenths occur a single time. 0.0095% to 0.013% of the sample goes to the ten largest clones.

The sample was also reused in another study, on human thymus T cells. The second study reports: In Finland, the donors were immunologically healthy infants who were having open corrective cardiac surgery for congenital heart defects. The thymus tissue came from surgical resects taken out during corrective cardiac surgery. Usage of V and J gene segments appeared to be biased in both the thymic and the peripheral blood repertoires. Highly overlapping thymic TCR repertoires among unrelated individuals were reported in the related research. The study described the TCR alpha and beta repertoires in under ten infant thymus samples and a few matching peripheral blood samples. The infant donors were 7 to 244 days old, and the cohort included several males and a couple of females. Thymocytes were freed from the tissue by mechanical means and kept at -70 degrees C as pellets of roughly 9-34 million cells. Genomic DNA was extracted from frozen cell pellets with a QIAsymphony instrument. Using the immunoSEQ multiplex PCR assay, the TCRB and TCRAD loci were amplified from a standardized quantity of quality-controlled genomic DNA. Amplicons spanned the V(D)J region at a length sufficient to cover the CDR3 and identify V and J genes. The amplicons were sequenced on an Illumina platform via the commercial immunoSEQ service. Primer bias and sequencing errors were corrected using previously described methods, and TCRAD and TCRB definitions followed the IMGT database. The repertoires were analysed using immunoSEQ Analyzer 3.0 and VDJTools for basic statistics, V/J segment usage, diversity estimates, rarefaction and pairwise overlap. Chao1, ChaoE, Efron-Thisted, Shannon and inverse Simpson indices were used to estimate diversity, which was also estimated on datasets down-sampled to the smallest sample. Repertoire overlap used strict matching of CDR3 nucleotide sequence, V gene and J gene, with Jaccard-based multidimensional scaling clustering. On average, thymus samples yielded some 810,000 unique TCRB clonotypes, whereas blood samples yielded some 80,000.

The sample comprised thymocytes. This clonotype was obtained from a boy younger than two with a congenital heart defect. Donor details come from another sample of the same person, matched by shared clones. Recombination connected TRBV9 to TRBJ2-7, with 9 junctional bases fitting TRBD1. CDR3 region: CASSPRPGTGKYEQYF. DNA sequence: TGTGCCAGCAGCCCACGTCCCGGGACAGGGAAGTACGAGCAGTACTTC.